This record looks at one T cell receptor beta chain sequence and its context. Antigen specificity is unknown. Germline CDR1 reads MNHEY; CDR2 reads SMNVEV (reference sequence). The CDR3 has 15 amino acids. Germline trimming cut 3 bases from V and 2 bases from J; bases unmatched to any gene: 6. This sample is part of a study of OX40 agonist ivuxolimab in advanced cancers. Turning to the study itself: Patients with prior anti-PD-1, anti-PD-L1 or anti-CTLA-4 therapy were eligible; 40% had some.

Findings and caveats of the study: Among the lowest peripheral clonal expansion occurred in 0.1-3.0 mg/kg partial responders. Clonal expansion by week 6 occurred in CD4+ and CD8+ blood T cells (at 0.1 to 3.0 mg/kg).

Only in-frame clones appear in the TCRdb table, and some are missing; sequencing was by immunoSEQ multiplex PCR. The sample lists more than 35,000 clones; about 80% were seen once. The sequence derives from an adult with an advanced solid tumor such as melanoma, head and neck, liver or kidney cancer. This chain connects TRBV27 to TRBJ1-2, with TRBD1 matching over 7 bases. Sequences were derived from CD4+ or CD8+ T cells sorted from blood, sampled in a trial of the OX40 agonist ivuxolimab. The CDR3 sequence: CASSLMAGGNYGYTF. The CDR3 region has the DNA TGTGCCAGCAGTTTGATGGCAGGGGGGAACTATGGCTACACCTTC.